Listed below are T cell receptor beta chains from one sample, sequenced in a study of radiation and T cells in renal cell carcinoma. The data were produced by immunoSEQ multiplex PCR, yet TCRdb's version contains in-frame clones alone and is incomplete. Among 120,000 to 150,000 clones listed, approximately 86% were seen once. The sequenced sample was blood, obtained from a patient whose treatment included radiotherapy and nephrectomy. These receptors were obtained from a woman between 45 and 65 years old with renal cell carcinoma. CDR3s leave out the opening cysteine and the closing phenylalanine or tryptophan. The order of the fields is V gene, D gene, J gene, CDR3 protein. D genes are given only for firm matches.

v_call: TRBV5-6; d_call: .; j_call: TRBJ2-5; cdr3_aa: ASRVRGRGQETQY
v_call: TRBV7-3; d_call: TRBD1; j_call: TRBJ1-1; cdr3_aa: ASSLQGFSEAF
v_call: TRBV2; d_call: TRBD2; j_call: TRBJ2-1; cdr3_aa: ASSALTSGFNEQF
v_call: TRBV18; d_call: TRBD2; j_call: TRBJ2-3; cdr3_aa: ASSRLAGLITDTQY
v_call: TRBV19; d_call: .; j_call: TRBJ2-7; cdr3_aa: ASSTTGVGGEQY
v_call: TRBV18; d_call: .; j_call: TRBJ2-7; cdr3_aa: ASSPGGADSYEQY
v_call: TRBV9; d_call: TRBD2; j_call: TRBJ2-3; cdr3_aa: ASSVELAEGTDTQY
v_call: TRBV6-6; d_call: .; j_call: TRBJ1-2; cdr3_aa: ASSHQAVNYGYT
v_call: TRBV5-1; d_call: TRBD1; j_call: TRBJ2-4; cdr3_aa: ASSREISGTGDIQY
v_call: TRBV25-1; d_call: TRBD1; j_call: TRBJ2-2; cdr3_aa: ASRAPDRGAGGELF
v_call: TRBV5-1; d_call: .; j_call: TRBJ2-2; cdr3_aa: ASSSGPHRVTGELF
v_call: TRBV4-3; d_call: TRBD2; j_call: TRBJ2-1; cdr3_aa: ASSQEGLADEQF
v_call: TRBV9; d_call: .; j_call: TRBJ1-2; cdr3_aa: ASSADRNYGYT
v_call: TRBV28; d_call: .; j_call: TRBJ2-5; cdr3_aa: ASSPQDQETQY
v_call: TRBV19; d_call: TRBD1; j_call: TRBJ2-7; cdr3_aa: ASRGQGYEQY
v_call: TRBV4-3; d_call: TRBD2; j_call: TRBJ2-3; cdr3_aa: ASSQGGSIATQY
v_call: TRBV5-6; d_call: .; j_call: TRBJ2-7; cdr3_aa: ASSFSQISYEQY
v_call: TRBV29-1; d_call: .; j_call: TRBJ1-5; cdr3_aa: SVGGGTGNQPQH
v_call: TRBV19; d_call: .; j_call: TRBJ2-4; cdr3_aa: ASSMSRGEAVIAKNIQY
v_call: TRBV9; d_call: .; j_call: TRBJ1-2; cdr3_aa: ASSAQTNYGYT
v_call: TRBV28; d_call: .; j_call: TRBJ1-3; cdr3_aa: ASSLGGQQGNTIY
v_call: TRBV5-1; d_call: .; j_call: TRBJ2-1; cdr3_aa: ASSLLPDGEQF
v_call: TRBV21-1; d_call: .; j_call: TRBJ1-4; cdr3_aa: ASSKAGVAGGNEKLF
v_call: TRBV7-9; d_call: .; j_call: TRBJ2-1; cdr3_aa: ASSLVPTGTLDEQF
v_call: TRBV29-1; d_call: .; j_call: TRBJ1-3; cdr3_aa: SVDVGYTIY
v_call: TRBV27; d_call: .; j_call: TRBJ2-7; cdr3_aa: ASSSDQGRYEQY
v_call: TRBV11-1; d_call: .; j_call: TRBJ1-2; cdr3_aa: ASTPNRGGYGYT
v_call: TRBV7-2; d_call: .; j_call: TRBJ2-2; cdr3_aa: ASSLGQGGELF
v_call: TRBV11-1; d_call: .; j_call: TRBJ2-7; cdr3_aa: AITRGYEQY
v_call: TRBV7-2; d_call: .; j_call: TRBJ1-1; cdr3_aa: ASTADISYTEAF
v_call: TRBV6-5; d_call: .; j_call: TRBJ1-3; cdr3_aa: ASSSPSGNTIY
v_call: TRBV6-5; d_call: .; j_call: TRBJ1-1; cdr3_aa: ASLTSGREAF
v_call: TRBV10-1; d_call: TRBD2; j_call: TRBJ2-7; cdr3_aa: ASSTSGAYEQY
v_call: TRBV5-1; d_call: .; j_call: TRBJ2-3; cdr3_aa: ASSLDRTPDTQY
v_call: TRBV11-2; d_call: .; j_call: TRBJ2-7; cdr3_aa: ASSRGLNYEQY
v_call: TRBV6-5; d_call: TRBD2; j_call: TRBJ2-3; cdr3_aa: ASSLGLAGIAQY
v_call: TRBV7-6; d_call: TRBD2; j_call: TRBJ2-2; cdr3_aa: ASSSLAGSNTGELF
v_call: TRBV6-1; d_call: .; j_call: TRBJ1-3; cdr3_aa: ASRPSRRGDTIY
v_call: TRBV7-2; d_call: .; j_call: TRBJ1-3; cdr3_aa: ATGEGEVAGNTIY
v_call: TRBV28; d_call: TRBD1; j_call: TRBJ2-5; cdr3_aa: ATDGGQPQETQY